This passage covers 17 T cell receptor beta chains from one sample sequenced in a study of T cell responses to AZD1222 COVID-19 vaccine. Clones were sequenced by immunoSEQ multiplex PCR, and TCRdb holds only the in-frame ones, with some missing. The table lists about 160,000 clones, approximately 88% of them singletons. This specimen consisted of peripheral blood, obtained 28 days after the second AZD1222 dose. The origin of the receptors is an adult who received the AZD1222 COVID-19 vaccine.

The chain recombines TRBV24-1 with TRBJ2-3; TRBD1 agrees at 9 bases. V trimming: 2 bases; J trimming: 5 bases; junction bases outside the gene matches: 4. This CDR3 spans 15 amino acids. CDR1 KGHDR and CDR2 SFDVKD come from the germline V gene. The CDR3 nucleotides read TGTGCCACCAGTGATTCGGGACAGGGAATAGATACGCAGTATTTT. Its translation is CATSDSGQGIDTQYF.

V usage is TRBV5-1 and J usage is TRBJ2-7; the D call may be TRBD1 or TRBD2 (5 bases each). The CDR3 contains 13 residues. Looked up from germline, CDR1 is SGHRS and CDR2 is YFSETQ. V shed 5 bases and J shed 2 bases, with 11 bases lying between them. The CDR3 reads CASSGGKAYEQYF. The DNA for the CDR3 is TGCGCCAGCAGTGGGGGAAAGGCCTACGAGCAGTACTTC.

With respect to this clone: Other DNA sequences in this sample translate to the same CDR3. This chain links TRBV7-2 with TRBJ2-7; no definite D call. CDR1 is SGHTA, CDR2 FQGNSA, per germline. The CDR3 is made up of 13 amino acids. With 0 bases removed from V and 0 bases from J, the gap between germline ends came to 3 bases. CDR3 DNA sequence: TGTGCCAGCAGCTTAGCAGGCTCCTACGAGCAGTACTTC. As protein: CASSLAGSYEQYF.

This sequence joins TRBV5-4 and TRBJ1-4; TRBD1 is a possible D gene (6 bases). Trimming stripped 3 bases from V and 6 bases from J, with 15 bases between. This CDR3 spans 15 amino acids. Germline V CDR1 and CDR2: SGHNT, YYREEE (reference sequence). CDR3 in DNA: TGTGCCAGCAGCTCCAGGGCGTCAGGGGATGAAAAACTGTTTTTT. Residues: CASSSRASGDEKLFF.

The rearrangement joins TRBV12-3 or TRBV12-4 to TRBJ2-7; D is unclear. Trimming left V 5 bases short and J 2 bases short, with 4 bases between. This CDR3 has 11 amino acids. The CDR3 bases are TGTGCCAGCAGTGCCCCCTACGAGCAGTACTTC. The encoded protein is CASSAPYEQYF.

This chain uses TRBV7-6 with TRBJ2-1, with 8 bases matching TRBD2. Germline V lookup: CDR1 SGHVS, CDR2 FNYEAQ. The V segment lost 3 bases and the J segment 5 bases; nucleotides outside the gene matches: 6. The CDR3 contains 15 residues. The CDR3 DNA follows: TGTGCCAGCAGCTTCCGGGGGGGCCTAAACAATGAGCAGTTCTTC. This codes for CASSFRGGLNNEQFF.

The table lists this clone with a few counts. The rearrangement joins TRBV7-8 to TRBJ1-1, with D hard to call. Trimming stripped 5 bases from V and 1 base from J, with 17 bases between. The germline V gene has CDR1 SGHVS and CDR2 FQNEAQ. The CDR3 runs 16 residues. The CDR3 nucleotides are TGTGCCAGCAGCCCGTCAACAGCCTATCGGAACACTGAAGCTTTCTTT. It codes for CASSPSTAYRNTEAFF.

The rearrangement links TRBV29-1 to TRBJ2-7, with no clear D. The CDR3 loop spans 13 amino acids. V gave up 0 bases and J gave up 2 bases, with 8 bases separating them. CDR1 and CDR2 from the germline V gene are SQVTM and ANQGSEA. This CDR3 is CSVEDEPAYEQYF. The CDR3 coding sequence is TGCAGCGTTGAAGATGAGCCAGCCTACGAGCAGTACTTC.

J is TRBJ2-1 and V is TRBV6-5, with D hard to call. Between the trimmed V and J ends, which lost 4 bases and 14 bases, there was a span of 12 bases. The CDR3 has 11 residues. Germline lookup yields CDR1 MNHEY and CDR2 SVGAGI. The CDR3 coding sequence is TGTGCCAGCAGTTCGCTTTCGACGGAGTTCTTC. Its protein is CASSSLSTEFF.

The rearrangement links TRBV4-1 to TRBJ1-5; D unclear. CDR3 length: 18 residues. V lost 0 bases and J lost 0, with 15 bases in between. Per germline, CDR1 MGHRA and CDR2 YSYEKL. In nucleotides, the CDR3 is TGCGCCAGCAGCCAAGATATGGTTGGGCCTTCTAGCAATCAGCCCCAGCATTTT. Protein product: CASSQDMVGPSSNQPQHF.

As to this clone: This CDR3 is also generated by other DNA sequences in the sample. This chain connects TRBV2 to TRBJ1-3; D is unresolved. Trimming shortened V by 1 base and J by 3 bases, and 1 base separated the two germline ends. Germline CDR1 SNHLY, CDR2 FYNNEI. This CDR3 has 12 amino acids. CDR3 in amino acids: CASSEGGNTIYF. Here the CDR3 DNA reads TGTGCCAGCAGTGAAGGTGGAAACACCATATATTTT.

The CDR3 is CASSRRGNTEAFF. In DNA, the CDR3 is TGTGCCAGCAGTAGGAGGGGGAACACTGAAGCTTTCTTT. The V and J genes are TRBV28 and TRBJ1-1; possible D gene TRBD1, 5 bases. Germline values: CDR1 MDHEN, CDR2 SYDVKM. The V gene lost 5 bases and the J gene lost 1 base, with 8 bases spanning the gap. The CDR3 loop spans 13 amino acids. The full variable domain, rest sourced from reference TRBV28 and TRBJ1-1, is DVKVTQSSRYLVKRTGEKVFLECVQDMDHENMFWYRQDPGLGLRLIYFSYDVKMKEKGDIPEGYSVSREKKERFSLILESASTNQTSMYLCASSRRGNTEAFFGQGTRLTVV.

The V gene is TRBV6-5, the J gene TRBJ1-3; TRBD1 aligns across 7 bases. CDR1 is MNHEY and CDR2 is SVGAGI in the germline V gene. The length of the CDR3 is 15 residues. Trimming removed 6 bases from V and 1 base from J; junction bases left unmatched: 6. CDR3 DNA: TGTGCCAGCAGAAGGGGGCCTTTATCTGGAAACACCATATATTTT. The encoded protein is CASRRGPLSGNTIYF.

The chain combines TRBV6-5 with TRBJ2-3; the D call may be TRBD1 or TRBD2 (5 bases each). Germline V gives CDR1 MNHEY, CDR2 SVGAGI. The CDR3 sequence is 15 residues long. Trimming pared 6 bases from V and 9 bases from J, leaving 22 bases between. DNA of the CDR3: TGTGCCAGCAGGAAGAAAGCACCCGGGGCCTTCACGCAGTATTTT. This codes for CASRKKAPGAFTQYF.

The V and J genes are TRBV7-2 and TRBJ2-7; TRBD1 aligns across 11 bases. Germline lookup yields CDR1 SGHTA and CDR2 FQGNSA. With 5 bases clipped from V and 6 bases from J, the junction kept 12 bases outside the gene matches. There are 16 residues in the CDR3. The CDR3 here is CASSQGGTGGTGEQYF. DNA for the CDR3: TGTGCCAGCAGCCAGGGCGGGACAGGGGGAACGGGCGAGCAGTACTTC.

The chain uses TRBV6-5 and TRBJ2-7, with a possible D match to TRBD1 (6 bases). Deletions cut 8 bases from V and 4 bases from J, with 9 bases between. The germline V gene encodes CDR1 MNHEY and CDR2 SVGAGI. This CDR3 has 11 residues. The CDR3 is CASRDNYEQYF. The DNA of the CDR3 is TGTGCCAGCCGGGACAATTACGAGCAGTACTTC.

The genes are TRBV27 and TRBJ1-5; 8 nucleotides match TRBD1. Germline CDR1 MNHEY, CDR2 SMNVEV (reference sequence). This CDR3 is 16 amino acids long. V shed 5 bases and J 2 bases; nucleotides not matched to a gene: 8. Here the CDR3 DNA reads TGTGCCAGCAGTCCGTGGACAGGGTTGGGCAATCAGCCCCAGCATTTT. Translated: CASSPWTGLGNQPQHF.